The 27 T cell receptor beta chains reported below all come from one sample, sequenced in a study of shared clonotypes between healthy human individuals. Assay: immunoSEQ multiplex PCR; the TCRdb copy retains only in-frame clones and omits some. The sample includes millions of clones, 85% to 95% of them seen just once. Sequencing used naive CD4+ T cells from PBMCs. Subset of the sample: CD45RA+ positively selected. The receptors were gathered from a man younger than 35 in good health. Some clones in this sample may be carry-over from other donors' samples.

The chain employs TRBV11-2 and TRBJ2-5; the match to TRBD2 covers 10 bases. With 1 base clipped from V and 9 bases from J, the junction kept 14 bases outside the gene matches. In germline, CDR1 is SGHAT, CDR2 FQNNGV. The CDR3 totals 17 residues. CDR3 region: CASSLVSSGSGVLAQYF. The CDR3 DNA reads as TGTGCCAGCAGCTTAGTATCTAGCGGGAGTGGGGTCCTGGCCCAGTACTTC.

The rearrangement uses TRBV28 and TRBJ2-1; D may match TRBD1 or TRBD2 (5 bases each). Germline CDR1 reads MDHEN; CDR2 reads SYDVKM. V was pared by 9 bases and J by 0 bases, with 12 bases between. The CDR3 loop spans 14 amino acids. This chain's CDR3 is CASKGPFSYNEQFF. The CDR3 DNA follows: TGTGCCAGTAAGGGACCTTTCTCCTACAATGAGCAGTTCTTC.

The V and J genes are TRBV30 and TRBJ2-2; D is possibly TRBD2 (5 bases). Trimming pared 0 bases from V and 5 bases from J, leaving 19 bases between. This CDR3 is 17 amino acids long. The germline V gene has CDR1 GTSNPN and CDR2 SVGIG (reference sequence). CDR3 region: CAWSVLLAGRSTGELFF. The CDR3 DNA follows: TGTGCCTGGAGTGTACTGCTAGCTGGGAGAAGTACCGGGGAGCTGTTTTTT.

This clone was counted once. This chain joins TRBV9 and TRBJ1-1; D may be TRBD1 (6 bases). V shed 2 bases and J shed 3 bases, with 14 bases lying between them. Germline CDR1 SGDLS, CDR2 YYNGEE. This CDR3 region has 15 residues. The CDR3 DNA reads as TGTGCCAGCAGCGTCTCAGGGGAGCTTTACACTGAAGCTTTCTTT. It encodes CASSVSGELYTEAFF.

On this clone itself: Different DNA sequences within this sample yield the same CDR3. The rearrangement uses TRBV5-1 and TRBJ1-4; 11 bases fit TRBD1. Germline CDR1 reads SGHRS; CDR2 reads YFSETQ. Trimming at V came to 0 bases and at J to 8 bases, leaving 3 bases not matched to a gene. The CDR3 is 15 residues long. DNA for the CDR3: TGCGCCAGCAGCTTGGCGGGACAGGGGGGCGAAAAACTGTTTTTT. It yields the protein CASSLAGQGGEKLFF.

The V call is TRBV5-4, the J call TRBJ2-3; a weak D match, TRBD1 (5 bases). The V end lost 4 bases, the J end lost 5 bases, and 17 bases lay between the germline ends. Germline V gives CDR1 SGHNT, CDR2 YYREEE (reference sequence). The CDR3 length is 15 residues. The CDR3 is CASSPAKGNRDTQYF. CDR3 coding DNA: TGTGCCAGCAGCCCGGCGAAGGGGAATAGAGATACGCAGTATTTT.

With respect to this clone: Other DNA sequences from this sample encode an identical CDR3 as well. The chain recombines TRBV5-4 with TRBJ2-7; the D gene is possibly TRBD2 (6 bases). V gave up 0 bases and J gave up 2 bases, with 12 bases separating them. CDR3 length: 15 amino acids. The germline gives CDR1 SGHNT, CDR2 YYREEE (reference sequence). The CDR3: CASSLALSGTYEQYF. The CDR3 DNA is TGTGCCAGCAGCTTGGCCCTTAGCGGTACCTACGAGCAGTACTTC.

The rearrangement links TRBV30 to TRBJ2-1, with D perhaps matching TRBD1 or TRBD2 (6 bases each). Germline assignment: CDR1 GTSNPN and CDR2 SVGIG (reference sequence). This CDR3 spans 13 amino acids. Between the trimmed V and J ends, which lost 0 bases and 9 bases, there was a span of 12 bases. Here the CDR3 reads CAWSVQGGGEQFF. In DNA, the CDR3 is TGTGCCTGGAGTGTACAAGGAGGGGGTGAGCAGTTCTTC.

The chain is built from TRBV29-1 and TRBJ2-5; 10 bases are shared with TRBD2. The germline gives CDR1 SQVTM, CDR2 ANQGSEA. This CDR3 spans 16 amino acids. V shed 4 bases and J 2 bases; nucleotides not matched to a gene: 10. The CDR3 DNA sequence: TGCAGCGTTGTAAAGACTATAGCGGGAGGTCAAGAGACCCAGTACTTC. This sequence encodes CSVVKTIAGGQETQYF.

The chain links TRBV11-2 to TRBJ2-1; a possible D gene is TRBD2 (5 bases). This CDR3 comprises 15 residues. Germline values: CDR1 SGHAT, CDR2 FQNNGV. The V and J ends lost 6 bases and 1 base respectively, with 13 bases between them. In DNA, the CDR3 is TGTGCCAGCAGTTATACTAGTTTTTCCTACAATGAGCAGTTCTTC. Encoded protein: CASSYTSFSYNEQFF.

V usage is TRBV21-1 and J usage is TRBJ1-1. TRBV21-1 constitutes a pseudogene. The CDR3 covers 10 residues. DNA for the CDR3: TGTGCCCCCAAGTACACTGAAGCTTTCTTT. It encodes CAPKYTEAFF.

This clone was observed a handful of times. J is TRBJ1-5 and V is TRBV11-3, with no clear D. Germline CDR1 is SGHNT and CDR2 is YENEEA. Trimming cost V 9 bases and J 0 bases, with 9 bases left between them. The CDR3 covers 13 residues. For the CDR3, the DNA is TGTGCCAGAAGAAAGTGTAGCAATCAGCCCCAGCATTTT. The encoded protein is CARRKCSNQPQHF.

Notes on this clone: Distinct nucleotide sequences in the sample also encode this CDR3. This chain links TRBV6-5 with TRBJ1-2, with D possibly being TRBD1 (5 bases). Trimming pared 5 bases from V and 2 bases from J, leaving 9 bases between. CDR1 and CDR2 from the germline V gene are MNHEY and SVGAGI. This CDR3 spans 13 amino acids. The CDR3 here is CASSPRDNYGYTF. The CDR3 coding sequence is TGTGCCAGCAGTCCCAGGGACAACTATGGCTACACCTTC.

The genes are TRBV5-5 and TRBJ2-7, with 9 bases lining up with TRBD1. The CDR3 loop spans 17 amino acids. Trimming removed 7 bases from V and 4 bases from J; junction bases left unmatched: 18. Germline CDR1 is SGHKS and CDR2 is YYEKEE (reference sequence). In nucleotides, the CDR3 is TGTGCCAGCCAGCTTGGACCTCCGGGACAGGGAATTTACGAGCAGTACTTC. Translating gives CASQLGPPGQGIYEQYF.

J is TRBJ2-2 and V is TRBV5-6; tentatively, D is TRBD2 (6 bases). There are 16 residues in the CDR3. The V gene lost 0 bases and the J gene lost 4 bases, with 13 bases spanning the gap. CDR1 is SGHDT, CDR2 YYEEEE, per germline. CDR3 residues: CASSLAGTLFTGELFF. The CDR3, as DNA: TGTGCCAGCAGCTTGGCCGGGACTCTTTTCACCGGGGAGCTGTTTTTT. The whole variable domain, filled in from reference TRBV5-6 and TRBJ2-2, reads DAGVTQSPTHLIKTRGQQVTLRCSPKSGHDTVSWYQQALGQGPQFIFQYYEEEERQRGNFPDRFSGHQFPNYSSELNVNALLLGDSALYLCASSLAGTLFTGELFFGEGSRLTVL.

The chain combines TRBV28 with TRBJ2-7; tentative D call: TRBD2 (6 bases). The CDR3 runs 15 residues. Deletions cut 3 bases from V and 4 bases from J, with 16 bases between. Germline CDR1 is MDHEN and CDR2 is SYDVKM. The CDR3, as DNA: TGTGCCAGCAGTTTCGGGCGGGGCTTCGGATACGAGCAGTACTTC. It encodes CASSFGRGFGYEQYF.

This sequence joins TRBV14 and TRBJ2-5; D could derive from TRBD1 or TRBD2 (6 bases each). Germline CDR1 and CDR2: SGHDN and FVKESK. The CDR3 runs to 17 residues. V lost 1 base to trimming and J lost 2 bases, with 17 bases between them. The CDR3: CASSQGGGQTFQETQYF. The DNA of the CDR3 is TGTGCCAGCAGCCAAGGGGGAGGACAGACCTTTCAAGAGACCCAGTACTTC.

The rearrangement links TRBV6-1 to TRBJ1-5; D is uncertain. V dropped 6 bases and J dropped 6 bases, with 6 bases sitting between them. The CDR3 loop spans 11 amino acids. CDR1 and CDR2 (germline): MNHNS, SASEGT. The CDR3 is CASRMGQPQHF. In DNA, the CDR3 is TGTGCCAGCAGGATGGGTCAGCCCCAGCATTTT.

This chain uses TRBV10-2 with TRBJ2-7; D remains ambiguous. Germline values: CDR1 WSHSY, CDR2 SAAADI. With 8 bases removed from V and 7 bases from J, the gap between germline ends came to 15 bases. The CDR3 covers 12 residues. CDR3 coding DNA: TGCGCCAGCCTCGGAGATCCGCGGGAGCAGTACTTC. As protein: CASLGDPREQYF.

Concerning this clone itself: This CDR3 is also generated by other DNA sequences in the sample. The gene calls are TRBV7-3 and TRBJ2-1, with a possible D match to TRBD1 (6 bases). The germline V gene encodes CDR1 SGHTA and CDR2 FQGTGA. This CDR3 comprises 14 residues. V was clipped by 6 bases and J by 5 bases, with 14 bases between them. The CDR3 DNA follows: TGTGCCAGCAGTCAGACCGGGACAAACAATGAGCAGTTCTTC. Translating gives CASSQTGTNNEQFF.

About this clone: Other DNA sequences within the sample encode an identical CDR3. Here the CDR3 reads CASSPPGQPNYGYTF. CDR3 nucleotide sequence: TGTGCCAGCTCACCCCCTGGGCAGCCTAACTATGGCTACACCTTC. V and J are TRBV18 and TRBJ1-2; D is ambiguous. This CDR3 region has 15 residues. Germline CDR1 KGHSH, CDR2 LQKENI. V was shortened by 3 bases and J by 0 bases, with 11 bases between the two germline ends.

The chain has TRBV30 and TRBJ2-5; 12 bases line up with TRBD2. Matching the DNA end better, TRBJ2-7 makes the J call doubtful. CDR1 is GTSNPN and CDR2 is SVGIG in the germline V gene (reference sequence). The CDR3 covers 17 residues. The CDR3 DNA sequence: TGTGCCTGGCCCGGACAGGCACCTAGCGGGAGGGCGGCCGAGCAGTACTTC. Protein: CAWPGQAPSGRAAEQYF.

CDR3 sequence reads: CASSRELRGGTGANVLTF. The CDR3, as DNA: TGTGCCAGCAGTAGAGAATTGAGGGGAGGTACAGGGGCCAACGTCCTGACTTTC. This sequence joins TRBV5-4 and TRBJ2-6; tentatively, D is TRBD2 (6 bases). Trimming took 5 bases from V and 4 from J, leaving 22 bases between them. The CDR3 runs 18 residues. Germline assignment: CDR1 SGHNT and CDR2 YYREEE (reference sequence).

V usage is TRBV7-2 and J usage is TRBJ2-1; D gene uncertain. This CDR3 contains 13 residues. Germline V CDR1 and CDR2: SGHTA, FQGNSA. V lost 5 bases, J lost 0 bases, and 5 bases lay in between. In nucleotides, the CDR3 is TGTGCCAGCAGCGGAACCTCCTACAATGAGCAGTTCTTC. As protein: CASSGTSYNEQFF.

The CDR3 DNA reads TGTGCCATCAGGGGACTAGCGGGGAGATATAACACCGGGGAGCTGTTTTTT. Translating it yields CAIRGLAGRYNTGELFF. The chain is built from TRBV10-3 and TRBJ2-2; 13 bases match TRBD2. Trimming cost V 6 bases and J 2 bases; bases outside gene matches: 6. Germline loops: CDR1 ENHRY, CDR2 SYGVKD. The CDR3 consists of 17 residues.

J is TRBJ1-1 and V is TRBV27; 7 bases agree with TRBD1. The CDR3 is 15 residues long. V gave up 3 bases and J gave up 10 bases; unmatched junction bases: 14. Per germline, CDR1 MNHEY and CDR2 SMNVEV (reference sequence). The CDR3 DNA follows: TGTGCCAGCAGTTTTGATTCAGGGACCAGGGGGGGAGCTTTCTTT. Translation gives CASSFDSGTRGGAFF.

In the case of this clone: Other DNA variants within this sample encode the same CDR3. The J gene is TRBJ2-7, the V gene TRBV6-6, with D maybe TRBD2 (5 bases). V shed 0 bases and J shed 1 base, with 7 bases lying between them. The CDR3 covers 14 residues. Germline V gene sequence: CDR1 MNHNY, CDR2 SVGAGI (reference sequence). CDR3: CASSYSTTSYEQYF. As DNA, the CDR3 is TGTGCCAGCAGTTACTCGACTACTTCCTACGAGCAGTACTTC.